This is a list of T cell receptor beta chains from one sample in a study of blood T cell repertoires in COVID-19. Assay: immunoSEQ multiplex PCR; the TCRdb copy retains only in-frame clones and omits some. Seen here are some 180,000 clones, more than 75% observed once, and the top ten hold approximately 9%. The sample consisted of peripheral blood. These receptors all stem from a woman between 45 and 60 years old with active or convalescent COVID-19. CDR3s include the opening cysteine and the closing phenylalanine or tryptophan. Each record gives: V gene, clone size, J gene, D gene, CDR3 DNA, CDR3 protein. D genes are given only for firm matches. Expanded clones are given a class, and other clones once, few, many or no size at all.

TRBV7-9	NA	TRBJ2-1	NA	TGTGCCAGCAGCTTCGGCGGAACCCACAATGAGCAGTTCTTC	CASSFGGTHNEQFF
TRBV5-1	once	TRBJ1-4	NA	TGCGCCAGCAGAGAGGCGCCCGGACTAGAAAAACTGTTTTTT	CASREAPGLEKLFF
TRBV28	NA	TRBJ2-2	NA	TGTGCCAGCAGTTTAGTAGTCGGGGAGCTGTTTTTT	CASSLVVGELFF
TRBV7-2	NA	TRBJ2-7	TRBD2	TGTGCCAGCACCCGATGGACTAGCGGGGGGGCCGAGCTCTACGAGCAGTACTTC	CASTRWTSGGAELYEQYF
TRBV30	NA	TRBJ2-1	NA	TGTGCCTGGAGTAGGCGGAATGAGCAGTTCTTC	CAWSRRNEQFF
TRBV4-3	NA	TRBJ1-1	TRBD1	TGCGCCAGCAGCCGAGTAACAGGGGTAAACACTGAAGCTTTCTTT	CASSRVTGVNTEAFF
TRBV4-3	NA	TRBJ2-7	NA	TGCGCCAGCAGCCAAGCCTCCGACAGGACCTACGAGCAGTACTTC	CASSQASDRTYEQYF
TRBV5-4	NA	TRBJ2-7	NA	TGTGCCAGCAGCTCGGGGACTTCGGCCGCTCGCGAGCAGTACTTC	CASSSGTSAAREQYF
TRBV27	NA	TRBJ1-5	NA	TGTGCCAGCAGTTTATCGTATCGCAATCAGCCCCAGCATTTT	CASSLSYRNQPQHF
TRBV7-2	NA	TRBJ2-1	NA	TGTGCCAGCAGCTTAGCAGGGGCCACCTACAATGAGCAGTTCTTC	CASSLAGATYNEQFF
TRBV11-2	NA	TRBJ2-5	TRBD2	TGTGCCAGCGACCGGGGGCTAGCGGGGAAAGAGACCCAGTACTTC	CASDRGLAGKETQYF
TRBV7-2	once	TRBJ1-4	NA	TGTGCCAGCAGCTTAGCTGGTAGTGGTGAAAAACTGTTTTTT	CASSLAGSGEKLFF
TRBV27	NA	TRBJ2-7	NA	TGTGCCAGCAGTTTAGTGCCCCCACAACCCGCTAGGGGCTACGAGCAGTACTTC	CASSLVPPQPARGYEQYF
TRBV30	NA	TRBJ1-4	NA	TGTGCCTCAAAGGTGGGCAGTGAAAAACTGTTTTTT	CASKVGSEKLFF
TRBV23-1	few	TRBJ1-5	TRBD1	TGCGCCAGGGATAGAACAGGGGTGAGCAATCAGCCCCAGCATTTT	CARDRTGVSNQPQHF
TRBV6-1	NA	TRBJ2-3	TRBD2	TGTGCCAGCAGTGACCGCCCACCCCCTAGCGGGAGGACAGATACGCAGTATTTT	CASSDRPPPSGRTDTQYF